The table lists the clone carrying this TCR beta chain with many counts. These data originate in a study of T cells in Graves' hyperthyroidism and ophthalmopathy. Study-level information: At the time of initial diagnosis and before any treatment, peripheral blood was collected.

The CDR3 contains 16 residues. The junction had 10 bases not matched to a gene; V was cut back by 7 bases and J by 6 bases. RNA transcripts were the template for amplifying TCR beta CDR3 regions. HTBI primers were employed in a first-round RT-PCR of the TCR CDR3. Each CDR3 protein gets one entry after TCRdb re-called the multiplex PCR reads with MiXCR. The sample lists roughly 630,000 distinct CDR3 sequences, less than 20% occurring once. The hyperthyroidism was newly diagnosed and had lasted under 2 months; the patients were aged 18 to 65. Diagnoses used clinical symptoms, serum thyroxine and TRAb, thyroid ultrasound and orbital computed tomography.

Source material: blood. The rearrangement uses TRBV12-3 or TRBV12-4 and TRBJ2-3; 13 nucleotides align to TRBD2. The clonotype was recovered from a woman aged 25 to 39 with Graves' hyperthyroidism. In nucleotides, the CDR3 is TGTGCCAGCACCCAACCGGGACTAGCGGGGCGGGATACGCAGTATTTT. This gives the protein CASTQPGLAGRDTQYF.